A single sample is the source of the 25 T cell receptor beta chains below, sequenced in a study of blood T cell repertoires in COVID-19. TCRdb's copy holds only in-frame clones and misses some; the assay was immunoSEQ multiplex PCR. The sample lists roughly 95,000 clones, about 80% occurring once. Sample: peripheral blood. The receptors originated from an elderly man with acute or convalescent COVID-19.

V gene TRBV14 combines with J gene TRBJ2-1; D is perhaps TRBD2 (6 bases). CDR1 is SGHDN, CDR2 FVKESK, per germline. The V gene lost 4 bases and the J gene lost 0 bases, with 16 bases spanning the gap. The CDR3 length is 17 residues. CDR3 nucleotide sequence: TGTGCCAGCAGCCCGTTGGGAGCGGGTGTCTCCTACAATGAGCAGTTCTTC. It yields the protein CASSPLGAGVSYNEQFF.

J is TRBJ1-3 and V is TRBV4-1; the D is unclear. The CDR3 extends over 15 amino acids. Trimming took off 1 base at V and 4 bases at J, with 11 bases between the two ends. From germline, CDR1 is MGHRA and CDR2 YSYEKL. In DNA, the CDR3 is TGCGCCAGCAGCCAAGGCCCCGCCAGAGGAAACACCATATATTTT. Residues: CASSQGPARGNTIYF.

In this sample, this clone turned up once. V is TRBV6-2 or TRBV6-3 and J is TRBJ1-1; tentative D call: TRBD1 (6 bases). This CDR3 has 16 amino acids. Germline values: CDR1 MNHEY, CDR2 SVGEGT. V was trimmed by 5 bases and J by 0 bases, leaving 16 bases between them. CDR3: CASSPTRTAMNTEAFF. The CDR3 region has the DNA TGTGCCAGCAGTCCAACCCGGACAGCGATGAACACTGAAGCTTTCTTT.

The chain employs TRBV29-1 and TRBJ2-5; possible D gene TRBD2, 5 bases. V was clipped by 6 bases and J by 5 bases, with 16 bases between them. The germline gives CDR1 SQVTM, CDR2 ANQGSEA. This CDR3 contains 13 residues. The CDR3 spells CSVVLGVGETQYF. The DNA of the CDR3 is TGCAGCGTCGTTCTCGGGGTAGGCGAGACCCAGTACTTC.

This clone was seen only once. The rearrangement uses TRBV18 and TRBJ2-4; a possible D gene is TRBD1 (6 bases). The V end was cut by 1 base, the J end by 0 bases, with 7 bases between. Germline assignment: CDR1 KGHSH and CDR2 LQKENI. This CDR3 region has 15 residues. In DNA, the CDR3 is TGTGCCAGCTCACCACAGGGACAAGCCAAAAACATTCAGTACTTC. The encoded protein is CASSPQGQAKNIQYF.

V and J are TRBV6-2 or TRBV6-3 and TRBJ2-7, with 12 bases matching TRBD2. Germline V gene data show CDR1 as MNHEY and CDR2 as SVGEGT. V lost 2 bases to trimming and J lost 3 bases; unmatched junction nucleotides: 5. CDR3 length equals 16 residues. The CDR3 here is CASSYRRTSGNYEQYF. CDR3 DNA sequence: TGTGCCAGCAGTTACCGGCGGACTAGCGGGAACTACGAGCAGTACTTC.

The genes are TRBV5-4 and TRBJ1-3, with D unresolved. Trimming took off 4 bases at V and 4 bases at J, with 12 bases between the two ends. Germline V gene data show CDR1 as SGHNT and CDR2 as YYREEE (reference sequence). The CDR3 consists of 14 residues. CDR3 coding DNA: TGTGCCAGCAGCCCTTCACTGGGCGGAAACACCATATATTTT. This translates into CASSPSLGGNTIYF.

CDR3 protein: CASSDLGVSGNTIYF. In nucleotides, the CDR3 is TGTGCCAGTAGTGATTTAGGAGTTTCCGGAAACACCATATATTTT. V and J are TRBV19 and TRBJ1-3; no clear D gene. The germline V and J ends were trimmed by 5 bases and 4 bases, with 15 bases remaining between them. In germline, CDR1 is LNHDA, CDR2 SQIVND (reference sequence). The CDR3 is 15 amino acids.

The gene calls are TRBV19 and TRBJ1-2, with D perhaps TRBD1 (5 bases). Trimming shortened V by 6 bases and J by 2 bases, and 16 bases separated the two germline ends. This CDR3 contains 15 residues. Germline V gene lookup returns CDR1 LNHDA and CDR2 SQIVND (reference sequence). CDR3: CASRGRAGANYGYTF. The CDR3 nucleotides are TGTGCCAGTAGGGGCAGAGCTGGGGCCAACTATGGCTACACCTTC.

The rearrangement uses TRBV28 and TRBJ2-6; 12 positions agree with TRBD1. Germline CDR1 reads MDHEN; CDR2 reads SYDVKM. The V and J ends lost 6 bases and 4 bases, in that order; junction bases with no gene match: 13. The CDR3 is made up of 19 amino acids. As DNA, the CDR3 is TGTGCCAGCAGCCTCCCAGGGACAGGGGGCGCGGGGGGGGCCAACGTCCTGACTTTC. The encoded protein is CASSLPGTGGAGGANVLTF.

CDR3 loop: CASSLGQVEQYF. The CDR3, as DNA: TGTGCCAGCAGTTTAGGGCAAGTCGAGCAGTACTTC. This rearrangement joins TRBV28 to TRBJ2-7; D remains ambiguous. This CDR3 spans 12 amino acids. V was shortened by 2 bases and J by 6 bases, with 8 bases between the two germline ends. CDR1 and CDR2 from the germline V gene are MDHEN and SYDVKM.

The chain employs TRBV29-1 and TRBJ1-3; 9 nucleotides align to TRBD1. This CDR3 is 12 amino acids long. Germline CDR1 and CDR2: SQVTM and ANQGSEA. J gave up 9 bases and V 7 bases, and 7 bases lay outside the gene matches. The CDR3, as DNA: TGCAGCGGCGGGACAGGGACCGGCACCATATATTTT. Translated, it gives CSGGTGTGTIYF.

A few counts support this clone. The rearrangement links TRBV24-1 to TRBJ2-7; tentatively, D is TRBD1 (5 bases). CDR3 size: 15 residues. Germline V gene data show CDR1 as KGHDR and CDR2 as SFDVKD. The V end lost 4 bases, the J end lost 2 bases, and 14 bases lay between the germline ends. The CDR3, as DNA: TGTGCCACCAGTGACGGGCAGGGCTTTACCTACGAGCAGTACTTC. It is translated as CATSDGQGFTYEQYF.

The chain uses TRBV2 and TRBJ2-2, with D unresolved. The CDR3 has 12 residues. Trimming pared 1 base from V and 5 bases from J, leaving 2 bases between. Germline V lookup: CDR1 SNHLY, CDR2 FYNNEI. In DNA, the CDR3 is TGTGCCAGCAGTGAAGTAACCGGGGAGCTGTTTTTT. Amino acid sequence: CASSEVTGELFF.

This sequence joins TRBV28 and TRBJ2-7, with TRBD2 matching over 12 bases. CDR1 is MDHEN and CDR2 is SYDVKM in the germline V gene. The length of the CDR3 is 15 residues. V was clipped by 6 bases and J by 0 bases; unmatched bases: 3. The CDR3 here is CASRELAGGSYEQYF. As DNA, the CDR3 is TGTGCCAGCAGGGAACTAGCGGGAGGCTCCTACGAGCAGTACTTC.

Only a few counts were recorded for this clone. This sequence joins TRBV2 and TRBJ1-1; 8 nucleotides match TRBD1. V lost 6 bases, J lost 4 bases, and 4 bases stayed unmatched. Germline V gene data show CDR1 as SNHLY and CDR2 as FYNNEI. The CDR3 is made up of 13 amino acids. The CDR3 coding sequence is TGTGCCAGCAGCCTTACAGGGGGCACTGAAGCTTTCTTT. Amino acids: CASSLTGGTEAFF.

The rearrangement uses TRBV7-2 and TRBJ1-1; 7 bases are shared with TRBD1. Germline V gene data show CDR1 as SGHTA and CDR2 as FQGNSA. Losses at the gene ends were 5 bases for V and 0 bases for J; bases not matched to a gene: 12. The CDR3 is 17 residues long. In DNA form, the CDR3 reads TGTGCCAGCAGCCCTACAGGGGCCTCCCGGTTGAACACTGAAGCTTTCTTT. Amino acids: CASSPTGASRLNTEAFF.

CDR3: CASSLLTEAFF. The DNA of the CDR3 is TGTGCCAGCAGCTTGTTAACTGAAGCTTTCTTT. This chain links TRBV11-2 with TRBJ1-1, with unresolved D. The CDR3 length is 11 residues. The V end lost 3 bases, the J end lost 5 bases, and 4 bases lay between the germline ends. CDR1 and CDR2 (germline): SGHAT, FQNNGV.

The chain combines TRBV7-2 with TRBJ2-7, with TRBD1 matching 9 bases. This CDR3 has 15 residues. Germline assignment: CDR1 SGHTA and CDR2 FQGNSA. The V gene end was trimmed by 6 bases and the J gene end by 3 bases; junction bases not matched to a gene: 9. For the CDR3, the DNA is TGTGCCAGCAGGAAGGACAGGGGAAATTACTACGAGCAGTACTTC. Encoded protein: CASRKDRGNYYEQYF.

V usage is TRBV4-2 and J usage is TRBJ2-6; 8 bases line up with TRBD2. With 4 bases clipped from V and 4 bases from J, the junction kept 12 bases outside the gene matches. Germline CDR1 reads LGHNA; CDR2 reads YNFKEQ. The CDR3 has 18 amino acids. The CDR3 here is CASSPMATGGRGANVLTF. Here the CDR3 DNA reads TGTGCCAGCAGCCCCATGGCGACGGGGGGGCGCGGGGCCAACGTCCTGACTTTC.

For the CDR3, the DNA is TGTGCCAGTAGTATAGAGAGCTCCTACGAGCAGTACTTC. This encodes CASSIESSYEQYF. J is TRBJ2-7 and V is TRBV19; no firm D call. Germline V CDR1 and CDR2: LNHDA, SQIVND (reference sequence). Trimming removed 0 bases at V and 0 bases at J, with 3 bases between. The CDR3 length is 13 residues.

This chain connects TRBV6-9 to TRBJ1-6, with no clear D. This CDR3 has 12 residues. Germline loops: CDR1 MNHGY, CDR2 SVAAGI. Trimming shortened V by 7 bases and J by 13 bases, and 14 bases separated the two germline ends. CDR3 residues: CASTLHQFPLHF. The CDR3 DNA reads TGTGCCAGCACCTTACATCAGTTCCCCCTCCACTTT.

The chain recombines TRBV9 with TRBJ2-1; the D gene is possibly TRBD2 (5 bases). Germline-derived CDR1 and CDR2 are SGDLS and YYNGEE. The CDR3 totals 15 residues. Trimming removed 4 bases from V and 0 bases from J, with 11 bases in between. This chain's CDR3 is CASSPWESSYNEQFF. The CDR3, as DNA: TGTGCCAGCAGCCCTTGGGAGAGCTCCTACAATGAGCAGTTCTTC.

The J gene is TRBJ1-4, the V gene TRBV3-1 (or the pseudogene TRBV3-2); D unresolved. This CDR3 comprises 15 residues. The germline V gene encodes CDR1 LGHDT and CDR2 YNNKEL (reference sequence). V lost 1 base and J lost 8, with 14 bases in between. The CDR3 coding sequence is TGTGCCAGCAGCCAAGGCGGTGCCAAGCTGGAAAAACTGTTTTTT. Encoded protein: CASSQGGAKLEKLFF.

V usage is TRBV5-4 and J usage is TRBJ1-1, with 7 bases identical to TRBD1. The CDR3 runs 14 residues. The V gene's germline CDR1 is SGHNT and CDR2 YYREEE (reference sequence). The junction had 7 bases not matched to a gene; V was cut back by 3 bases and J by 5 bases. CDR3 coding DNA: TGTGCCAGCAGCTCAGGAACAGGGGAGACTGAAGCTTTCTTT. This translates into CASSSGTGETEAFF.